The next 4 T cell receptor beta chains were all read from a single sample in a study of shared clonotypes between healthy human individuals. Some clones are missing from TCRdb's copy, which holds only in-frame ones; the method was immunoSEQ multiplex PCR. The profile covers over 950,000 clones, with 70% to 85% appearing a single time and more than 0.85% taken by the ten largest. Sequenced input: memory CD4+ T cells from PBMCs. Subset noted: CD45RA-negative fraction. Source of these receptors: a man aged 18 to 29 in good health. Some clones in this sample may be carry-over from other donors' samples.

This chain links TRBV11-2 with TRBJ2-7; D is perhaps TRBD2 (6 bases). The germline gives CDR1 SGHAT, CDR2 FQNNGV. V gave up 5 bases and J gave up 6 bases, with 11 bases separating them. The CDR3 length is 12 residues. The CDR3 sequence: CASSAFGSEQYF. As DNA, the CDR3 is TGTGCCAGCAGCGCGTTCGGGAGCGAGCAGTACTTC.

The V and J genes are TRBV19 and TRBJ2-1; D is possibly TRBD1 (6 bases). Germline V gene lookup returns CDR1 LNHDA and CDR2 SQIVND (reference sequence). V lost 3 bases to trimming and J lost 0 bases, with 9 bases between them. The CDR3 spans 15 residues. The CDR3 is CASSILGASYNEQFF. CDR3 nucleotide sequence: TGTGCCAGTAGTATTTTGGGGGCCTCCTACAATGAGCAGTTCTTC.

The gene calls are TRBV6-1 and TRBJ1-5; the D gene is possibly TRBD1 (5 bases). V lost 0 bases and J 1 base, leaving 10 bases between the germline ends. CDR1 and CDR2 (germline): MNHNS, SASEGT. This CDR3 spans 16 amino acids. CDR3 in DNA: TGTGCCAGCAGTGAAGCTGGCAGGGTAAGCAATCAGCCCCAGCATTTT. Translation: CASSEAGRVSNQPQHF.

Concerning this clone itself: An end of the junction does not agree with germline; a read error may underlie this. Other DNA sequences of this sample code for an identical CDR3. This chain links TRBV30 with TRBJ1-4; unclear D gene. Per the germline V gene, CDR1 is GTSNPN and CDR2 is SVGIG (reference sequence). The CDR3 loop spans 12 amino acids. The CDR3 is CAWGSPNEKLFF. The CDR3 DNA follows: TGTGCCTGGGGGAGCCCTAATGAAAAACTGTTTTTC.